This TCR beta chain derives from a study of control samples from healthy donors and cancer patients (dated by TCRdb to 2020 to 2022). The germline V gene encodes CDR1 SNHLY and CDR2 FYNNEI. V is reduced by 4 bases and J by 0 bases, leaving a spacing of 9 bases between them. Its CDR3 holds 14 amino acids, cysteine through phenylalanine. The read is trimmed to its CDR3 DNA, 42 bases read in frame from base 1. Note on this clone: Which antigen it targets is not known. No much larger clone exists at a distance of one base, and base qualities are not known.

The library came from the immunoSEQ multiplex PCR assay. TCRdb carries this immuneACCESS record with in-frame sequences only. Its versions omit some clonotypes, under half of them owing to an unresolved V gene in the studies checked, with the rest unexplained. For this sample the table gives 120,000 to 150,000 clones, of which 80% to 95% were detected only once. The leading ten clones occupy 3% to 4% of the sample. The chain is assembled from TRBV2 and TRBJ1-1, with no confidently assigned D gene. The sample consisted of blood. The clonotype was recovered from a man between 25 and 39 years old in good health. The DNA reads as follows: TGTGCCAGCAGTGGTGATGAGATGAACACTGAAGCTTTCTTT. This codes for CASSGDEMNTEAFF.